This T cell receptor beta chain was recorded in a study of graft-versus-host responses after intestinal transplantation. The CDR3 extends over 13 amino acids. V was clipped by 1 base and J by 8 bases, with 11 bases between them. Germline V gene data show CDR1 as SGHTA and CDR2 as FQGNSA. Some clones are missing from TCRdb's copy, which holds only in-frame ones; the method was immunoSEQ multiplex PCR. The sample contains around 96,000 clones, roughly 92% of which appear only once. Comments on this clone: Antigen unknown.

This clonotype was sampled from a human donor who received an intestinal transplant. The V and J genes are TRBV7-2 and TRBJ1-2; possible D gene TRBD1, 5 bases. The specimen was unstimulated CD4+ T cells sorted from spleen or lymph node cells, collected before intestinal transplant. CDR3 in DNA: TGTGCCAGCAGCTTAGTTCAGGGAAGGGGCTACACCTTC. The encoded protein is CASSLVQGRGYTF.